Detailed here is one TCR beta chain. Its target is unknown. These data belong to a study of T cell repertoires in cytomegalovirus infection. Study-level points and caveats: The ex vivo response was dominated by HLA-C-restricted CMV-specific TCR beta clonotypes.

One entry per CDR3 protein results from TCRdb running MiXCR on the reads. This sample has some 230,000 distinct CDR3 sequences, with 22% found just once. V lost 4 bases, J lost 4 bases, and 10 bases lay in between. This CDR3 is built from 13 residues. V and J are TRBV12-3 or TRBV12-4 and TRBJ1-1; D remains unclear. This clonotype was sampled from a human donor in good health (CMV status not recorded). Some clones in this sample may be carry-over from other donors' samples. Sequenced sample: CD8+ T cells from PBMCs. CDR3: CASSSPRSTEAFF. The CDR3 DNA reads as TGTGCCAGCAGTTCCCCCCGTAGCACTGAAGCTTTCTTT.